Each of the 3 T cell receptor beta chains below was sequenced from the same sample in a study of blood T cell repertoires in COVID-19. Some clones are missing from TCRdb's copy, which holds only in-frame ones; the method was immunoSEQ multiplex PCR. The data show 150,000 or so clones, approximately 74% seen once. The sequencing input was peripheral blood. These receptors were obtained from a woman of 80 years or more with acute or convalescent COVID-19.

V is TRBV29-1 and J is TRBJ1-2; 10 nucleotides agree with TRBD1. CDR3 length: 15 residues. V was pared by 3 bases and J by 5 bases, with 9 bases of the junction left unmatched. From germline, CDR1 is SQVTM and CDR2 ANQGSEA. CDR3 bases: TGCAGCGTTGACACGGGACAGGGGTTAGGGTATGGCTACACCTTC. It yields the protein CSVDTGQGLGYGYTF.

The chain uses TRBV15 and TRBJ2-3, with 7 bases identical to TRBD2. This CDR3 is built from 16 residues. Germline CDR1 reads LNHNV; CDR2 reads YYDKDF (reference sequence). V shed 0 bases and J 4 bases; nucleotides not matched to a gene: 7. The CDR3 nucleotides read TGTGCCACCAGCAGAGATAGCGGGCCCCCCCCAGATACGCAGTATTTT. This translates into CATSRDSGPPPDTQYF.

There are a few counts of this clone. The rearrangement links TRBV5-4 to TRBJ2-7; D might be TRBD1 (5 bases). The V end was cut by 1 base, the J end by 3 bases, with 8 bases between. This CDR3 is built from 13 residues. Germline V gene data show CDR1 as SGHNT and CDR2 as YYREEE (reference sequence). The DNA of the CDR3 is TGTGCCAGCAGCTTGCACCAGGGCTACGAGCAGTACTTC. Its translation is CASSLHQGYEQYF.